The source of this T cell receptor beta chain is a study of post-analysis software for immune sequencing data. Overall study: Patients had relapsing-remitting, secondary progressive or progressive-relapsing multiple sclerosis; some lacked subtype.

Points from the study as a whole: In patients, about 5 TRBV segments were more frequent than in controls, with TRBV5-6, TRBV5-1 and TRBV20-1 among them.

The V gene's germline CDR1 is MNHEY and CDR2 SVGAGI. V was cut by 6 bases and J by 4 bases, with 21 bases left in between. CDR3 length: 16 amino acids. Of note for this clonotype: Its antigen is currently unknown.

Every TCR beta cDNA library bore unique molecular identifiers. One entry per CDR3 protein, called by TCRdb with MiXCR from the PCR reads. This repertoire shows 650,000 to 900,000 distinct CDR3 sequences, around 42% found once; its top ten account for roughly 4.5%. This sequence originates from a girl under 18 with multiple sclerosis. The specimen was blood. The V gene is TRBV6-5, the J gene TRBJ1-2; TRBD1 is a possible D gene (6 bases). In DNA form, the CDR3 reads TGTGCCAGCAGGAGGGATTCAGGGGAAGGAGGCTATGGCTACACCTTC. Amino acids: CASRRDSGEGGYGYTF.